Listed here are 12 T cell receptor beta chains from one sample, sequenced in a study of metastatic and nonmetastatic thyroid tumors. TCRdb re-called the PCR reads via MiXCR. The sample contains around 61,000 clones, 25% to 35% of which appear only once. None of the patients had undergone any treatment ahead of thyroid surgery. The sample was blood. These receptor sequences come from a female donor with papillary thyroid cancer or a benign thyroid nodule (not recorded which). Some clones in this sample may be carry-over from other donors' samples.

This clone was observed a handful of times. CDR3 region: CAWSTALGSSSYNSPLHF. CDR3 bases: TGTGCCTGGAGCACCGCCTTAGGGTCGAGCTCCTATAATTCACCCCTCCACTTT. The chain carries TRBV30 and TRBJ1-6; D call uncertain. CDR3 length: 18 amino acids. CDR1 is GTSNPN and CDR2 is SVGIG in the germline V gene (reference sequence). V lost 3 bases and J lost 0, with 18 bases in between. Combining the CDR3 with reference TRBV30 and TRBJ1-6 gives the whole variable domain SQTIHQWPATLVQPVGSPLSLECTVEGTSNPNLYWYRQAAGRGLQLLFYSVGIGQISSEVPQNLSASRPQDRQFILSSKKLLLSDSGFYLCAWSTALGSSSYNSPLHFGNGTRLTVT.

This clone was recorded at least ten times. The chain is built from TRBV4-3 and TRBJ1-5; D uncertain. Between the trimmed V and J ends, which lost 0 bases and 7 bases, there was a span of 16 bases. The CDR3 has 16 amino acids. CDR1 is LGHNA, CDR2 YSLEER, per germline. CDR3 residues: CASSQDHRLAGQPQHF. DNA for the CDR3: TGCGCCAGCAGCCAAGATCATCGCCTAGCCGGCCAGCCCCAGCATTTT.

The CDR3 DNA sequence: TGTGCCAGCAGTGGCGAGTCAGGGGGCGAGCAGTACTTC. This translates into CASSGESGGEQYF. The rearrangement links TRBV6-1 to TRBJ2-7; TRBD1 matches at 7 bases. The CDR3 is 13 residues long. The germline gives CDR1 MNHNS, CDR2 SASEGT. Trimming removed 4 bases from V and 6 bases from J; junction bases left unmatched: 6.

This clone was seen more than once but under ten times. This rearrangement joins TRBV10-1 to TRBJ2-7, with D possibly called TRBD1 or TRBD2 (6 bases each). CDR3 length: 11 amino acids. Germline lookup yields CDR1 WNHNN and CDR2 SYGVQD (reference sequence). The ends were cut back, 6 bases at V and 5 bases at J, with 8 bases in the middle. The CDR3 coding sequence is TGCGCCAGCAGCCGGGGGCACGAGCAGTACTTC. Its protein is CASSRGHEQYF.

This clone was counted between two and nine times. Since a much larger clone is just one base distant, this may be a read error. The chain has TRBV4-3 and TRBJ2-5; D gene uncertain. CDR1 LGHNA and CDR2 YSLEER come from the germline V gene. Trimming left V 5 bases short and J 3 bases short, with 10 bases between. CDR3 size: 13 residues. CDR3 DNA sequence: TGCGCCAGCAGCTCGGATAGGAAAGAGACCCAGTACTTC. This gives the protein CASSSDRKETQYF.

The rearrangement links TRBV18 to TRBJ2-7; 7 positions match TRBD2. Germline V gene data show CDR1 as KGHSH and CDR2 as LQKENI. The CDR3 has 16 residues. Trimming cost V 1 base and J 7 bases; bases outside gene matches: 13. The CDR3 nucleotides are TGTGCCAGCTCACCACGTAGGGAGGGTGGTCTCGGTGAGCAGTACTTC. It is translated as CASSPRREGGLGEQYF.

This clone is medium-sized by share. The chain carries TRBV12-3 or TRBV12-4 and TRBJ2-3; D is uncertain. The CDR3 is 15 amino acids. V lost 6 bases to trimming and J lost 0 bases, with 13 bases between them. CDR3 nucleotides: TGTGCCAGCAGCACCCAGGACCTTAGCACAGATACGCAGTATTTT. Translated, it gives CASSTQDLSTDTQYF.

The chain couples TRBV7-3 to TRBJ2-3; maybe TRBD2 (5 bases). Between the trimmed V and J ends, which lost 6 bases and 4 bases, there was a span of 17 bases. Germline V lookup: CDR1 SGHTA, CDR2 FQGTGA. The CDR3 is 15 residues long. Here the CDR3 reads CASRKNVEAADTQYF. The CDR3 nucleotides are TGTGCCAGCAGAAAAAACGTGGAAGCGGCAGATACGCAGTATTTT. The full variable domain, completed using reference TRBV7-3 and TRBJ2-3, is GAGVSQTPSNKVTEKGKYVELRCDPISGHTALYWYRQSLGQGPEFLIYFQGTGAADDSGLPNDRFFAVRPEGSVSTLKIQRTERGDSAVYLCASRKNVEAADTQYFGPGTRLTVL.

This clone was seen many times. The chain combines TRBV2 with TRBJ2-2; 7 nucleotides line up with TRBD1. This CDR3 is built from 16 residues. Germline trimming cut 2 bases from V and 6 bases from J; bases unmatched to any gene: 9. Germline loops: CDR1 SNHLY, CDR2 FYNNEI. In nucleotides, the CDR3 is TGTGCCAGCAGTGAAAACAGAAAGGGGGCGTCCGGGGAGCTGTTTTTT. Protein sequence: CASSENRKGASGELFF.

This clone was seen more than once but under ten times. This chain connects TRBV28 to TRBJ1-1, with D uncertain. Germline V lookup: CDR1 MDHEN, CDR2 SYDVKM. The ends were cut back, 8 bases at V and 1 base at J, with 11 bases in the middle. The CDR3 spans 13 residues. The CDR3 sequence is CASVMSGNTEAFF. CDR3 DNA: TGTGCCAGCGTGATGTCCGGGAACACTGAAGCTTTCTTT.

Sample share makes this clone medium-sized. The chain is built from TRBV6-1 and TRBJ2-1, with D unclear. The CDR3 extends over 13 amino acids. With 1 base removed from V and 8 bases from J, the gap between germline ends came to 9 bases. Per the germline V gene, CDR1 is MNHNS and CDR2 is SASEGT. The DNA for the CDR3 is TGTGCCAGCAGTGAAGGGGGAAGGGATGAGCAGTTCTTC. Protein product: CASSEGGRDEQFF.

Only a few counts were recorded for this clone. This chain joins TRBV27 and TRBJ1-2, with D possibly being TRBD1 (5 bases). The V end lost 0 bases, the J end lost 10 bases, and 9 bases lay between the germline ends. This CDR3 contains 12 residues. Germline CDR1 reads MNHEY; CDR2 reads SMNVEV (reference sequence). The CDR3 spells CASSLSGDVYTF. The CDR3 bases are TGTGCCAGCAGTTTATCGGGGGACGTCTACACCTTC.